The clone carrying this T cell receptor (beta chain) was counted at least ten times. Its antigen is unknown. The germline gives CDR1 SQVTM, CDR2 ANQGSEA. The CDR3 runs 12 residues. V dropped 4 bases and J dropped 1 base, with 8 bases sitting between them. The sample comes from a study of regulatory T cells in long-lasting Graves disease. The study's findings and limits: Patients whose Graves' disease persisted exhibited lower TCR diversity than those newly diagnosed.

Both iRepertoire HTBI primers and Arm-PCR of CDR3 regions were used to build the TCR beta libraries. From the multiplex PCR reads, TCRdb called clonotypes with MiXCR, one entry per CDR3 protein. This sample carries a few hundred thousand distinct CDR3 sequences, 15% to 20% of them seen once, and the ten largest clones take around 20%. Specified time point: newly diagnosed GD, antithyroid drugs for less than 3 months. From RNA extracted from PBMCs, the TCR library was made. This sample also appeared in a second study, on T cells in Graves' hyperthyroidism and ophthalmopathy. That source adds: Initially, a first-round RT-PCR of the TCR CDR3 employed the HTBI primer set. Blood also held most thyroid clonotypes expanded beyond 0.001. Onset of ophthalmopathy came a median roughly 6.4 months after the model predicted it.

The chain carries TRBV29-1 and TRBJ2-7; TRBD1 is a possible D gene (5 bases). This clonotype was obtained from a woman under 30 with Graves disease. This material consisted of peripheral blood mononuclear cells (PBMCs), taken at new diagnosis, from a patient treated with antithyroid drugs. The CDR3 protein is CSVAQGSYEQYF. In DNA form, the CDR3 reads TGCAGCGTTGCTCAGGGTTCCTACGAGCAGTACTTC.